Sequencing of this TCR beta chain was carried out in a study of OX40 agonist ivuxolimab in advanced cancers. Study summary: The dose-escalation cohort was just under 85% male, with a mean age of around 60 years, ranging about 23 to 80. Participants could have had prior anti-PD-1, anti-PD-L1 or anti-CTLA-4 therapy, and less than 45% had some.

Sequencing was performed with immunoSEQ multiplex PCR; in TCRdb, only in-frame clones are kept and a portion is missing. This sample has 85,000 to 95,000 clones, with approximately 92% found just once. About this clone itself: Antigen: not known.

Study-wide findings and caveats: Doses of 0.1 to 3.0 mg/kg were accompanied by clonal expansion of CD4+ and CD8+ blood T cells by week 6.

Patients who had autoimmune disease history or got systemic immunosuppression were left out. The CDR3 spans 15 residues. With V trimmed by 5 bases and J by 3 bases, 5 bases remained unmatched. Germline V CDR1 and CDR2: SEHNR, FQNEAQ (reference sequence). Sample: CD4+ or CD8+ T cells sorted from blood, taken in a trial of the OX40 agonist ivuxolimab. The rearrangement uses TRBV7-9 and TRBJ2-4, with 9 bases aligning to TRBD1. The source is an adult with an advanced solid tumor such as melanoma, head and neck, liver or kidney cancer. The CDR3 is CASSPTGGGKNIQYF. CDR3 sequence (DNA): TGTGCCAGCAGCCCGACAGGGGGGGGCAAAAACATTCAGTACTTC.